This T cell receptor (beta chain) was sequenced in a study of T-cell reconstitution after alpha-beta-depleted transplantation in children. The junction had 5 bases not matched to a gene; V was cut back by 5 bases and J by 5 bases. Per germline, CDR1 SGHAT and CDR2 FQNNGV. This CDR3 has 14 residues. This clonotype has just a few counts. Molecular barcoding with unique molecular identifiers was used for the TCRbeta library. Using its own MiXCR run on the PCR reads, TCRdb lists one record per CDR3 protein. The table lists about 360,000 distinct CDR3 sequences, about an eighth of them singletons. The V and J genes are TRBV11-2 and TRBJ2-3; 9 bases are a match to TRBD1. The material sequenced was PBMCs, taken from the stem cell graft. This TCR was recovered from a human donor who donated a stem cell graft to a child with Fanconi anemia. The CDR3 region has the DNA TGTGCCAGCAGCCAGGGACAGGGAGGAGATACGCAGTATTTT. Protein sequence: CASSQGQGGDTQYF.